The clone carrying this T cell receptor beta chain was seen a single time. Profiling relied on immunoSEQ multiplex PCR, and the TCRdb table lists in-frame clones only, not all of them. The table has tens of thousands of clones, 75% to 85% seen once. This entry comes from a study of blood T cell repertoires in COVID-19. J gave up 4 bases and V 4 bases, and 2 bases lay outside the gene matches. Germline V gene sequence: CDR1 SGHNT, CDR2 YYREEE (reference sequence). The CDR3 is made up of 14 amino acids. This sequence joins TRBV5-4 and TRBJ2-5; 12 nucleotides align to TRBD2. This TCR came from a man aged 50 or older with COVID-19, enrolled during active disease. The sample comprised peripheral blood. CDR3 in DNA: TGTGCCAGCAGCGCGACTAGCGGGAGAGAGACCCAGTACTTC. Translation: CASSATSGRETQYF.